These 9 T cell receptor beta chains share one sample of origin, sequenced in a study of regulatory and conventional T cells in RAG deficiency. Using immunoSEQ multiplex PCR, the repertoire was profiled, and TCRdb retains in-frame clones only, with some absent. The table has around 30,000 clones, around 89% seen once. The same specimen was also included in a second study, on regulatory T cells. That work contributes: The PCR used 52 TRBV and 13 TRBJ primers.

The specimen sequenced was CD8+ T cells sorted from blood. The receptor set was obtained from a human donor in good health.

V is TRBV30 and J is TRBJ1-6; 7 bases fit TRBD1. CDR1 GTSNPN and CDR2 SVGIG come from the germline V gene (reference sequence). With 4 bases clipped from V and 7 bases from J, the junction kept 16 bases outside the gene matches. The CDR3 has 17 residues. In DNA, the CDR3 is TGTGCCTGGAACCCCACGTGGCCCGGGACAGCAAATTCACCCCTCCACTTT. Protein sequence: CAWNPTWPGTANSPLHF.

The V call is TRBV9, the J call TRBJ2-2; possible D gene TRBD2, 6 bases. CDR1 and CDR2 from the germline V gene are SGDLS and YYNGEE. V was trimmed by 1 base and J by 0 bases, leaving 13 bases between them. This CDR3 spans 17 amino acids. CDR3 region: CASSVLVGTSNTGELFF. The CDR3 DNA follows: TGTGCCAGCAGCGTACTGGTCGGGACTTCGAACACCGGGGAGCTGTTTTTT. Combining the CDR3 with reference TRBV9 and TRBJ2-2 gives the whole variable domain DSGVTQTPKHLITATGQRVTLRCSPRSGDLSVYWYQQSLDQGLQFLIQYYNGEERAKGNILERFSAQQFPDLHSELNLSSLELGDSALYFCASSVLVGTSNTGELFFGEGSRLTVL.

The rearrangement uses TRBV5-1 and TRBJ1-1; 7 positions agree with TRBD1. Unmatched junction bases numbered 13, after V lost 4 bases and J lost 1 base. Germline-derived CDR1 and CDR2 are SGHRS and YFSETQ. The CDR3 runs to 17 residues. The DNA of the CDR3 is TGCGCCAGCAGCCGTGGGGCAGGGGGTGGCGGGAACACTGAAGCTTTCTTT. Its protein product is CASSRGAGGGGNTEAFF.

This rearrangement joins TRBV5-8 to TRBJ2-5, with 12 bases matching TRBD1. V dropped 3 bases and J dropped 5; count of bases not matched to a gene: 11. Germline V gene lookup returns CDR1 SGHTS and CDR2 YDEGEE. The CDR3 has 17 amino acids. CDR3 in DNA: TGTGCCAGCAGCTCGGACCCGGGACAGGGGGCGGGGGAGACCCAGTACTTC. Its protein is CASSSDPGQGAGETQYF.

The chain joins TRBV14 to TRBJ1-2; D ambiguous. This CDR3 comprises 14 residues. Germline V gene lookup returns CDR1 SGHDN and CDR2 FVKESK. Trimming shortened V by 4 bases and J by 4 bases, and 13 bases separated the two germline ends. The CDR3 DNA is TGTGCCAGCAGCCCTAGACGGAACTCCTATGGCTACACCTTC. It is translated as CASSPRRNSYGYTF.

The J gene is TRBJ1-2, the V gene TRBV28; D possibly corresponds to TRBD1 (5 bases). Germline V gives CDR1 MDHEN, CDR2 SYDVKM. V was clipped by 3 bases and J by 8 bases, with 22 bases between them. CDR3 length: 16 residues. CDR3 amino acids: CASSFGTGRGVGGYTF. The CDR3 coding sequence is TGTGCCAGCAGTTTCGGGACTGGGAGAGGGGTAGGGGGCTACACCTTC.

The chain joins TRBV7-9 to TRBJ1-1; 9 positions match TRBD1. J gave up 4 bases and V 5 bases, and 5 bases lay outside the gene matches. The CDR3 runs 14 residues. Germline V gene sequence: CDR1 SEHNR, CDR2 FQNEAQ (reference sequence). The CDR3: CASSPRDRVTEAFF. CDR3 DNA sequence: TGTGCCAGCAGCCCCCGGGACAGGGTCACTGAAGCTTTCTTT.

This clone was picked up a small number of times. The chain has TRBV27 and TRBJ2-7; 7 nucleotides agree with TRBD1. CDR1 and CDR2 from the germline V gene are MNHEY and SMNVEV (reference sequence). Germline trimming cut 6 bases from V and 3 bases from J; bases unmatched to any gene: 8. This CDR3 contains 14 residues. The CDR3 region has the DNA TGTGCCAGCAGCCCCGGGACAGCTTACTACGAGCAGTACTTC. Amino acid sequence: CASSPGTAYYEQYF.

J is TRBJ2-1 and V is TRBV7-7, with D possibly TRBD1 on 9 matching bases. CDR1 and CDR2 (germline): SSHAT, FNYEAQ (reference sequence). This CDR3 is 12 amino acids long. The CDR3 nucleotides are TGTGCTAGCGGGACAGGGTTCAATGAGCAGTTCTTC. This codes for CASGTGFNEQFF.